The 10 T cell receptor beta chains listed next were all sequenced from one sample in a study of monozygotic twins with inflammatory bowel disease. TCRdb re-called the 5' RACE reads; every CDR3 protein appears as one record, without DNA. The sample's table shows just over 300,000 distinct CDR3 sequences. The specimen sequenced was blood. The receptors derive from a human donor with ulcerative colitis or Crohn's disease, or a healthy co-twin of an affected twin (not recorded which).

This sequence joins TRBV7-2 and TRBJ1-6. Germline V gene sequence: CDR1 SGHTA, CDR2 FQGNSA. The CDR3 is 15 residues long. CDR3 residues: CASSFLYLPELPLHF.

CDR3 protein: CASSYARTISGNTIYF. V gene TRBV6-5 combines with J gene TRBJ1-3. The CDR3 has 16 residues. Germline V gene data show CDR1 as MNHEY and CDR2 as SVGAGI.

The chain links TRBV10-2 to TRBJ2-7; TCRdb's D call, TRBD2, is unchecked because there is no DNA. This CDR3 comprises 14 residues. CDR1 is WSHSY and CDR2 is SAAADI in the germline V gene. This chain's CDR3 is CASSGQGGGFEQYF.

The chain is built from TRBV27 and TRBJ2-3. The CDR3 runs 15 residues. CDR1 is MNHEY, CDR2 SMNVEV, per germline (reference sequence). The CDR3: CASQTSRIKTQTQYF.

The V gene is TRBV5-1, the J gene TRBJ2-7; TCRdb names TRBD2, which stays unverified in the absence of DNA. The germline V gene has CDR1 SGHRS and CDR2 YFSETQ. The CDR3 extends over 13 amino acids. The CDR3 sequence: CASSPSGTYEQYF.

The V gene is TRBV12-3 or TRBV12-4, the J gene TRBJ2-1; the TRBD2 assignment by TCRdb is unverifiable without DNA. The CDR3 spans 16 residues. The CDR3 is CASSSRLAGSYNEQFF.

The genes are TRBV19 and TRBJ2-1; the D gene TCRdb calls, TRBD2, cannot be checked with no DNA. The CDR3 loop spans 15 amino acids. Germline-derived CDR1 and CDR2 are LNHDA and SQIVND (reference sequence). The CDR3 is CASSIPGGSYNEQFF.

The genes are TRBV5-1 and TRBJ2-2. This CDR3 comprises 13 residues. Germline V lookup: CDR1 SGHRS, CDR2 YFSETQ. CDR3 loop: CASSLAISGELFF.

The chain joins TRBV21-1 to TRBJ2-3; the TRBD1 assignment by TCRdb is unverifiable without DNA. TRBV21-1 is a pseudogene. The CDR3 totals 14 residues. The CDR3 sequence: CASSTQTGTDTQYF.

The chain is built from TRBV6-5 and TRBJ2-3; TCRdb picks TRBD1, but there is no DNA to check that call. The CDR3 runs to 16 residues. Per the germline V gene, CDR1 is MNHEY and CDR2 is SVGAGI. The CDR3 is CASSYPDRGNTDTQYF.